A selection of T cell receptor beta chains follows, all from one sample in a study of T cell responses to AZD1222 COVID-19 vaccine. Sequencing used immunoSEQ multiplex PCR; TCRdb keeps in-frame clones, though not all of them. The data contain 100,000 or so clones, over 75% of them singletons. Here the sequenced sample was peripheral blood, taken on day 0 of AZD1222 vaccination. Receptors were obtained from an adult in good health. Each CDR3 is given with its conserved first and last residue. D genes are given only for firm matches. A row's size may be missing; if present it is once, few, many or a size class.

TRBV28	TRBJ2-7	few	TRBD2	CASSPQSWGGVLYF	TGTGCCAGCAGTCCCCAGTCGTGGGGGGGGGTACTGTACTTC
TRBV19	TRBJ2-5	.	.	CASSIRGETQYF	TGTGCCAGTAGTATTAGGGGAGAGACCCAGTACTTC
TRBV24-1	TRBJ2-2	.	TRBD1	CATSRTGGTGELFF	TGTGCCACCAGTAGGACAGGGGGAACCGGGGAGCTGTTTTTT
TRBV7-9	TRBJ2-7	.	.	CASSLGRETYEQYF	TGTGCCAGCAGCTTGGGCAGGGAGACCTACGAGCAGTACTTC
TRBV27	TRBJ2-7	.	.	CASSLSFIGLYEQYF	TGTGCCAGCAGTTTATCGTTTATTGGACTCTACGAGCAGTACTTC
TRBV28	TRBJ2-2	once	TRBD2	CASRLGFSGRLNTGELFF	TGTGCCAGCAGACTAGGGTTTAGCGGGAGACTAAACACCGGGGAGCTGTTTTTT
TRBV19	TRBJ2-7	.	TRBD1	CASSNPGQNYEQYF	TGTGCCAGTAGTAACCCGGGACAGAACTACGAGCAGTACTTC
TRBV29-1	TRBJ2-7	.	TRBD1	CSVYGTGHEQYF	TGCAGCGTGTACGGGACAGGGCACGAGCAGTACTTC
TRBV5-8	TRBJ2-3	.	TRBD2	CASSGTSGLFTDTQYF	TGTGCCAGCAGCGGAACTAGCGGGCTCTTCACAGATACGCAGTATTTT
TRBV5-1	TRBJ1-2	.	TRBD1	CASSLMGQTIANYGYTF	TGCGCCAGCAGCTTGATGGGACAGACTATTGCTAACTATGGCTACACCTTC
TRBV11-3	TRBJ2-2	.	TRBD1	CASSLVPTGAGELFF	TGTGCCAGCAGCTTAGTCCCGACAGGGGCCGGGGAGCTGTTTTTT
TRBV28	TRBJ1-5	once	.	CASRLSNQPQHF	TGTGCCAGCCGACTTAGCAATCAGCCCCAGCATTTT
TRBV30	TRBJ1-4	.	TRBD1	CAWGQGPNEKLFF	TGTGCCTGGGGACAGGGACCTAATGAAAAACTGTTTTTT